Listed below are T cell receptor beta chains from one sample, sequenced in a study of shared clonotypes between healthy human individuals. Some clones are missing from TCRdb's copy, which holds only in-frame ones; the method was immunoSEQ multiplex PCR. The profile shows about 1.4 million clones, around 97% of them singletons. Sequencing was carried out using naive CD4+ T cells sorted from blood. These receptors came from a young man in good health. CDR3s include the opening cysteine and the closing phenylalanine or tryptophan. Fields, in order: J gene, V gene, CDR3 protein.

TRBJ2-1 | TRBV6-4 | CASSDIAGFGEQFF
TRBJ2-1 | TRBV13 | CASSLWREYYNEQFF
TRBJ1-1 | TRBV5-4 | CASSLGRRMNTEAFF
TRBJ2-6 | TRBV7-8 | CASSPRVAGSTTGANVLTF
TRBJ2-1 | TRBV4-3 | CASSPRERGHNEQFF
TRBJ1-4 | TRBV5-4 | CASSLGQLKNEKLFF
TRBJ2-1 | TRBV5-1 | CASSGGLAVYNEQFF
TRBJ2-1 | TRBV7-6 | CASSADSYNEQFF
TRBJ2-7 | TRBV5-4 | CASSPRTSGSYEQYF
TRBJ2-7 | TRBV9 | CASSAMTGVEQYF
TRBJ2-1 | TRBV30 | CAWSRRVGFNEQFF
TRBJ1-4 | TRBV5-1 | CASSPRQGLEKLFF
TRBJ1-4 | TRBV30 | CAWSRGSSFGGELFF
TRBJ2-2 | TRBV7-2 | CASSARTGEITGELFF
TRBJ2-7 | TRBV19 | CASARRDSYEQYF
TRBJ1-4 | TRBV9 | CASSVGGLGEKLFF